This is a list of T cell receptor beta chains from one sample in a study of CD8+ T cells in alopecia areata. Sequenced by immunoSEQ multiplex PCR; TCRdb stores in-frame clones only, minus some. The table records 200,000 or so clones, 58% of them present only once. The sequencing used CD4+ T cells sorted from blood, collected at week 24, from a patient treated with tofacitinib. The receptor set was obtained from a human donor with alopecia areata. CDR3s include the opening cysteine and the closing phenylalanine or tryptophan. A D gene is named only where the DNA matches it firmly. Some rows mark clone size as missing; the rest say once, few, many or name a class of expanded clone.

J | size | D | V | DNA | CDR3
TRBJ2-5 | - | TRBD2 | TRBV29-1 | TGCAGCGTCCCCCCTTGGGAGGGAGAGACCCAGTACTTC | CSVPPWEGETQYF
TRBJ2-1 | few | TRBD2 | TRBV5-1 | TGCGCCAGCAGCCTGGGGACTAGCGGGTACGACAATGAGCAGTTCTTC | CASSLGTSGYDNEQFF
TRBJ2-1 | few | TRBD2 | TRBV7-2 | TGTGCCAGCAGCCGGACTAGAGAAAATGAGCAGTTCTTC | CASSRTRENEQFF
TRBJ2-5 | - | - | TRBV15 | TGTGCCACCAGGGCGGGACTCCAAGAGACCCAGTACTTC | CATRAGLQETQYF
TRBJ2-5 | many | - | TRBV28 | TGTGCCAGCACCACACGGGGGCAAGAGACCCAGTACTTC | CASTTRGQETQYF
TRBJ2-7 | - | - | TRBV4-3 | TGCGCCAGCAGCCACCCCTACGAGCAGTACTTC | CASSHPYEQYF
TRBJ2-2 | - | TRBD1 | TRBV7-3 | TGTGCCAGCAGCTTAACTCGCCGACAGGGCCCCAACGCAGCCACCGGGGAGCTGTTTTTT | CASSLTRRQGPNAATGELFF
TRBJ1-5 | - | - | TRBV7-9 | TGTGCCAGCAGCTGGGCAGGGGATAGCAATCAGCCCCAGCATTTT | CASSWAGDSNQPQHF
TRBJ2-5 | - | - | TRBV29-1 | TGCAGCGTCGCCGGGCGGGAGACCCAGTACTTC | CSVAGRETQYF
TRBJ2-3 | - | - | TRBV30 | TGTGCCTGGAGTCCCAGAGGCGGAGGGATAACAGATACGCAGTATTTT | CAWSPRGGGITDTQYF
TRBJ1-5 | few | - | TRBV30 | TGTGCCTGGGCTCAGGGGACTCAGCCCCAGCATTTT | CAWAQGTQPQHF
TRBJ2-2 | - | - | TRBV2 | TGTGCCGTGCAGGTCCGGGACTTGAACACCGGGGAGCTGTTTTTT | CAVQVRDLNTGELFF
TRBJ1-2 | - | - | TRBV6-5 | TGTGCCAGCATCAACCCGGCAGCTCCCTATGGCTACACCTTC | CASINPAAPYGYTF
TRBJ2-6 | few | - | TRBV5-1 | TGCGCCAGCAGCTTGACGAGGGTGGGAGCTAGTTCTGGGGCCAACGTCCTGACTTTC | CASSLTRVGASSGANVLTF
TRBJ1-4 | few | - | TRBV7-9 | TGTGCCAGCCAACGGACAAGCTTTAATGAAAAACTGTTTTTT | CASQRTSFNEKLFF
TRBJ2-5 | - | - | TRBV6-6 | TGTGCCAGCAGTTACCGTTCGGGAGAGACCCAGTACTTC | CASSYRSGETQYF
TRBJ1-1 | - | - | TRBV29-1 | TGCAGCGTAAGGGGTGGCGGGAACACTGAAGCTTTCTTT | CSVRGGGNTEAFF
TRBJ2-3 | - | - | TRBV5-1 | TGCGCCAGCAGCGCGGGCTTCACAGATACGCAGTATTTT | CASSAGFTDTQYF
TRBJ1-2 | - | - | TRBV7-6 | TGTGCCAGCAGCCTAGTGTCCGGAACGCACTATGGCTACACCTTC | CASSLVSGTHYGYTF
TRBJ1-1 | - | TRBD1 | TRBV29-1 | TGCAGCGTTCCAATACAGGGGGGTACTGAAGCTTTCTTT | CSVPIQGGTEAFF
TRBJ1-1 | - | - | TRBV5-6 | TGTGCCAGCAGTAACCCACTTACTATGAACACTGAAGCTTTCTTT | CASSNPLTMNTEAFF
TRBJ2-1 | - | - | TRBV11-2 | TGTGCCAGCAGGCCTCGTGATCTGTTCCCTTACAATGAGCAGTTCTTC | CASRPRDLFPYNEQFF
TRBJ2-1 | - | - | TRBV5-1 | TGCGCCAGCCACACAGGGGAGGGTGAGCAGTTCTTC | CASHTGEGEQFF
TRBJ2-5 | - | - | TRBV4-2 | TGTGCCAGCAGCCAAGATGTGGGAGAGACCCAGTACTTC | CASSQDVGETQYF
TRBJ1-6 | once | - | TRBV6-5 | TGTGCCAGCAGTCCGGGCGTGATATATAATTCACCCCTCCACTTT | CASSPGVIYNSPLHF
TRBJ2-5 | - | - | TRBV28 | TGTGCCAGCAGCAGCACCGGGACAACCAAAGAGACCCAGTACTTC | CASSSTGTTKETQYF
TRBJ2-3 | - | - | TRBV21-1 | TGTGCCAGCAGCAAAGTAGAGCGGGGGGACGGGGATACGCAGTATTTT | CASSKVERGDGDTQYF
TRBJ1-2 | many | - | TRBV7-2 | TGTGCCAGCAGCTTAGCCCCACAACCTAACTATGGCTACACCTTC | CASSLAPQPNYGYTF